This T cell receptor beta chain emerged from a study of blood T cell repertoires in COVID-19. Methods used by the authors: Amplifying reference gene primers gave estimates of nucleated cell counts. TCRdb's table, derived via immunoSEQ multiplex PCR, lists solely in-frame clones and lacks some. The V and J calls and clone size come from that table; D and trimming were worked out from the DNA. The sample has 150,000 to 180,000 clones, roughly 84% seen once. V was cut by 0 bases and J by 8 bases, with 10 bases left in between. This CDR3 comprises 13 residues. The germline V gene encodes CDR1 SGHTA and CDR2 FQGTGA. This clone was seen just once.

The chain recombines TRBV7-3 with TRBJ1-1; no clear D gene. The TCR sequence derives from a woman aged 60 to 75 with COVID-19, enrolled during active disease. Sequencing was done on a sample of peripheral blood. The CDR3: CASSLTPGQEAFF. CDR3 in DNA: TGTGCCAGCAGCTTAACTCCAGGCCAAGAAGCTTTCTTT.